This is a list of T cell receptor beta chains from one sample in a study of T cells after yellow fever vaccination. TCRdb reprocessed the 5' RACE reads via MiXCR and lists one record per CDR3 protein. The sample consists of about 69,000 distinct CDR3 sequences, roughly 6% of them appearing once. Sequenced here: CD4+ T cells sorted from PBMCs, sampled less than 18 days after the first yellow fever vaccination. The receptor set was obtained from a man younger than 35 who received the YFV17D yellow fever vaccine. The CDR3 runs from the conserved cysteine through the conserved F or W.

CASSRLQTGPGYTF TRBJ1-2 TRBV28
CASSPIAAPFFGNTIYF TRBJ1-3 TRBV7-8
CASSYSVGAFYEQYF TRBJ2-7 TRBV6-5
CASNPSNEKLFF TRBJ1-4 TRBV2
CSEEEFGANVLTF TRBJ2-6 TRBV20-1
CSARNVRQNNQPQHF TRBJ1-5 TRBV20-1
CASSSAGDHTEAFF TRBJ1-1 TRBV5-4
CASSYTGGGSYNEQFF TRBJ2-1 TRBV6-5
CASSPRRRTEAFF TRBJ1-1 TRBV19
CASSGDRGPENTEAFF TRBJ1-1 TRBV6-4
CASSLGWEGTEAFF TRBJ1-1 TRBV5-1
CASRSPLRGTHEQYF TRBJ2-7 TRBV27
CASSQLRTGSPLHF TRBJ1-6 TRBV5-8
CSGPGPGETQYF TRBJ2-5 TRBV20-1
CASSYLGRETQYF TRBJ2-5 TRBV7-6
CASSQGGRLNTEAFF TRBJ1-1 TRBV4-3
CASSLKGRGTYNEQFF TRBJ2-1 TRBV7-3
CASSLQGTQPQHF TRBJ1-5 TRBV7-2
CASSYQDSNEQFF TRBJ2-1 TRBV6-5
CASSQTGLAKNIQYF TRBJ2-4 TRBV4-1
CSARDETQYF TRBJ2-5 TRBV20-1
CASSSPAGDRYNEQFF TRBJ2-1 TRBV11-2
CASSQTYYEQYF TRBJ2-7 TRBV3-1
CASSLQARNEKLFF TRBJ1-4 TRBV12-3/TRBV12-4
CASSLVTGAYNEQFF TRBJ2-1 TRBV5-1
CSARDMKGGADYGYTF TRBJ1-2 TRBV20-1
CASSQDTGSRRYF TRBJ2-3 TRBV3-1
CSATPGRSSYTF TRBJ1-2 TRBV20-1
CASSQTYPQVLVGYGYTF TRBJ1-2 TRBV4-1
CASSQERGTDTQYF TRBJ2-3 TRBV3-1
CASSRERLQETQYF TRBJ2-5 TRBV11-2
CASRSYSAQNTEAFF TRBJ1-1 TRBV12-3/TRBV12-4
CASSLQEGGANEKLFF TRBJ1-4 TRBV5-1
CSADRVSSYNEQFF TRBJ2-1 TRBV29-1
CASSPSILWETQYF TRBJ2-5 TRBV7-9
CASTSSGANVLTF TRBJ2-6 TRBV3-1
CASSEGDTRIYEQFF TRBJ2-1 TRBV6-1
CASSLAESTDTQYF TRBJ2-3 TRBV7-9
CASSQARTGGWSKNIQYF TRBJ2-4 TRBV4-3
CAIQGPLNEQFF TRBJ2-1 TRBV10-3
CASSEYDTQYF TRBJ2-3 TRBV25-1
CSAGTGTGIWDEQFF TRBJ2-1 TRBV20-1
CASSRTDTQYF TRBJ2-3 TRBV18
CASSSGGFETQYF TRBJ2-5 TRBV7-2
CAWRRDSYEQYF TRBJ2-7 TRBV30
CSATRGPRTDTQYF TRBJ2-3 TRBV20-1
CASSLAVRLSGYTF TRBJ1-2 TRBV7-2
CASSPRPKADNSPLHF TRBJ1-6 TRBV5-4
CATSTPPRGYNEKLFF TRBJ1-4 TRBV15
CASSDRGGPQFF TRBJ2-1 TRBV6-4
CASSQVTGGTGELFF TRBJ2-2 TRBV14
CASSRQGPSSGNTIYF TRBJ1-3 TRBV4-1
CASSDRGGTEAFF TRBJ1-1 TRBV2
CASSLRTGVGTEAFF TRBJ1-1 TRBV7-2
CASSLRQGGHADTQYF TRBJ2-3 TRBV18
CASSQSGTTKETQYF TRBJ2-5 TRBV5-1
CAISEDQGMTQHF TRBJ1-5 TRBV10-3
CASSFGGAGSETQYF TRBJ2-5 TRBV5-4